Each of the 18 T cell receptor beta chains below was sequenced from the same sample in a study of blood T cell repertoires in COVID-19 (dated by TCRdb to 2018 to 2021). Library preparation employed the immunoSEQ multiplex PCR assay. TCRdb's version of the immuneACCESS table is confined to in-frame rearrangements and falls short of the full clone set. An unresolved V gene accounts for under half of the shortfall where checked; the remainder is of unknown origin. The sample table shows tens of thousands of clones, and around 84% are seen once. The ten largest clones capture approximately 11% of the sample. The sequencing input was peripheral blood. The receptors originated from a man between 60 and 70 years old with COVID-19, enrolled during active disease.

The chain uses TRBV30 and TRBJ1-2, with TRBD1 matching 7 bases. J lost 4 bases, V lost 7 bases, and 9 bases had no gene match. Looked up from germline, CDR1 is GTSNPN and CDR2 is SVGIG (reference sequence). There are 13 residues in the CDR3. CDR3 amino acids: CAFERGPGYGYTF. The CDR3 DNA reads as TGTGCCTTCGAGAGGGGGCCCGGCTATGGCTACACCTTC.

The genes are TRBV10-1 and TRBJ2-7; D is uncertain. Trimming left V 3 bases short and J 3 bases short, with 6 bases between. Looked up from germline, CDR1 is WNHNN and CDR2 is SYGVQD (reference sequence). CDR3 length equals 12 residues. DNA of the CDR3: TGCGCCAGCAGTGACACTTTCTACGAGCAGTACTTC. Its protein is CASSDTFYEQYF.

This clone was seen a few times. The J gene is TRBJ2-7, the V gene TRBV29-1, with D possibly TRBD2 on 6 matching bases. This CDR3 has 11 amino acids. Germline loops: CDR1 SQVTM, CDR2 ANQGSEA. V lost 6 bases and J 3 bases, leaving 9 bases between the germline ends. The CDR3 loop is CSVSGVYEQYF. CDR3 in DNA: TGCAGCGTGTCGGGGGTCTACGAGCAGTACTTC.

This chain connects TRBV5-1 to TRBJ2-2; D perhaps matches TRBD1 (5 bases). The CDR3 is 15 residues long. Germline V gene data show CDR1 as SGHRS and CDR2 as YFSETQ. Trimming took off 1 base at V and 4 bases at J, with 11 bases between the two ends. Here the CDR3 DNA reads TGCGCCAGCAGCTTGAGCAGGGCTAGCACCGGGGAGCTGTTTTTT. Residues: CASSLSRASTGELFF. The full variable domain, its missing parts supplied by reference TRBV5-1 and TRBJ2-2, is KAGVTQTPRYLIKTRGQQVTLSCSPISGHRSVSWYQQTPGQGLQFLFEYFSETQRNKGNFPGRFSGRQFSNSRSEMNVSTLELGDSALYLCASSLSRASTGELFFGEGSRLTVL.

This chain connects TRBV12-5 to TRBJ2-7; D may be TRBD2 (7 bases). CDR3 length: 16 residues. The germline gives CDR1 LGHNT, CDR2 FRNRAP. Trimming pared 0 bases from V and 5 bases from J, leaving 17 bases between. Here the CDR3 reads CASGLVLGRGANEQYF. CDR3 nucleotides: TGTGCTAGTGGTTTGGTACTTGGTCGGGGGGCCAACGAGCAGTACTTC.

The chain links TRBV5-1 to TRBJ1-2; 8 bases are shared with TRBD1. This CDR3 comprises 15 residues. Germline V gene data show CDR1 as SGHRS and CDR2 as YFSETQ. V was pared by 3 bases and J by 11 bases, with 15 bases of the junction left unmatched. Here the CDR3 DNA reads TGCGCCAGCAGCTCAGGACAGGGATCGATGTGGGATTACACCTTC. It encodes CASSSGQGSMWDYTF. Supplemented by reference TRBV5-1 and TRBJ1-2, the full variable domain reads KAGVTQTPRYLIKTRGQQVTLSCSPISGHRSVSWYQQTPGQGLQFLFEYFSETQRNKGNFPGRFSGRQFSNSRSEMNVSTLELGDSALYLCASSSGQGSMWDYTFGSGTRLTVV.

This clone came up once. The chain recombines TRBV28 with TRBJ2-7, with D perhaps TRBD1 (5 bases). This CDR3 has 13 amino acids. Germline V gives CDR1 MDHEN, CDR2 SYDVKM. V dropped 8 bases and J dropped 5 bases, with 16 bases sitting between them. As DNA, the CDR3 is TGTGCCAGCGCTATCCCAGGGATTGACGAGCAGTACTTC. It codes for CASAIPGIDEQYF.

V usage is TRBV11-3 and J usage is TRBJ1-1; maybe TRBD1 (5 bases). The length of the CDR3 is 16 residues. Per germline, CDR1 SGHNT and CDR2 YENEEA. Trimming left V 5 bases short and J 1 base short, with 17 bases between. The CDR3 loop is CASSPGDGGRNTEAFF. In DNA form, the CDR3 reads TGTGCCAGCAGCCCAGGAGATGGGGGGAGGAACACTGAAGCTTTCTTT.

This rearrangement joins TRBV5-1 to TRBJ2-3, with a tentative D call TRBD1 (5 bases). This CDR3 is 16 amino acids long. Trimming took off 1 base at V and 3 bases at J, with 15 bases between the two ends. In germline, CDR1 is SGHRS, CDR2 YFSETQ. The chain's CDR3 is CASSLSWGISTDTQYF. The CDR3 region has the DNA TGCGCCAGCAGCTTGTCATGGGGCATCAGTACAGATACGCAGTATTTT. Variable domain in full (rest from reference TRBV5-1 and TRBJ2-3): KAGVTQTPRYLIKTRGQQVTLSCSPISGHRSVSWYQQTPGQGLQFLFEYFSETQRNKGNFPGRFSGRQFSNSRSEMNVSTLELGDSALYLCASSLSWGISTDTQYFGPGTRLTVL.

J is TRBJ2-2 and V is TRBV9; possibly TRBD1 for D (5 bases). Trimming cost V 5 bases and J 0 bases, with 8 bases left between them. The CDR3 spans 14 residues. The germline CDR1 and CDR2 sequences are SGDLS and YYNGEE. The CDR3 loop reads CASRTGSNTGELFF. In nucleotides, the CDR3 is TGTGCCAGCAGAACAGGTTCGAACACCGGGGAGCTGTTTTTT.

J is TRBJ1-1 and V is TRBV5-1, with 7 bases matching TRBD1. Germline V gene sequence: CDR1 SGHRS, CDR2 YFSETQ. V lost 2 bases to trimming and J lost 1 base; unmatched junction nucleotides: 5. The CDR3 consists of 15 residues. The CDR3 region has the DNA TGCGCCAGCAGCTTTTCCGGGACAGAGAACACTGAAGCTTTCTTT. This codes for CASSFSGTENTEAFF.

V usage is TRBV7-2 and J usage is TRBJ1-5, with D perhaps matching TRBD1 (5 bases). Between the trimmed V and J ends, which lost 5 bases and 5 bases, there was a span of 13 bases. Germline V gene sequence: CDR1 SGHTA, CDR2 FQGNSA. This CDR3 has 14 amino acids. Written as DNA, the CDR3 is TGTGCCAGCAGCAGACAGTCCTTAGATCAGCCCCAGCATTTT. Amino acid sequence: CASSRQSLDQPQHF.

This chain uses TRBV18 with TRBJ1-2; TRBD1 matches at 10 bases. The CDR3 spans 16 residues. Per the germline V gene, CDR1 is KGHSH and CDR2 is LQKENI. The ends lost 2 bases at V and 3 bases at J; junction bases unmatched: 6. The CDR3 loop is CASSPATGQGHYGYTF. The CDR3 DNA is TGTGCCAGCTCACCAGCTACGGGACAGGGGCACTATGGCTACACCTTC. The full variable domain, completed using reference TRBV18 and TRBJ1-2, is NAGVMQNPRHLVRRRGQEARLRCSPMKGHSHVYWYRQLPEEGLKFMVYLQKENIIDESGMPKERFSAEFPKEGPSILRIQQVVRGDSAAYFCASSPATGQGHYGYTFGSGTRLTVV.

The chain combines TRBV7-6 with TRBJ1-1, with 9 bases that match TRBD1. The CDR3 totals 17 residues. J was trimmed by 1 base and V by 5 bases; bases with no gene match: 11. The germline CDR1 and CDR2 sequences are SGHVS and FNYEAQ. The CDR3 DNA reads TGTGCCAGCAGCGGATATGGGACAGGGTGGGCGAACACTGAAGCTTTCTTT. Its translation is CASSGYGTGWANTEAFF.

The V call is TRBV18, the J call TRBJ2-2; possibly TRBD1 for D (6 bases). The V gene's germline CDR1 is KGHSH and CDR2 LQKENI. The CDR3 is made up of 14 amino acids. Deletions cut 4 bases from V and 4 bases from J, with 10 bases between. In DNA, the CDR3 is TGTGCCAGCTCACGGGGGCAGAGCACCGGGGAGCTGTTTTTT. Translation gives CASSRGQSTGELFF. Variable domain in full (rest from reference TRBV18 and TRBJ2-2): NAGVMQNPRHLVRRRGQEARLRCSPMKGHSHVYWYRQLPEEGLKFMVYLQKENIIDESGMPKERFSAEFPKEGPSILRIQQVVRGDSAAYFCASSRGQSTGELFFGEGSRLTVL.

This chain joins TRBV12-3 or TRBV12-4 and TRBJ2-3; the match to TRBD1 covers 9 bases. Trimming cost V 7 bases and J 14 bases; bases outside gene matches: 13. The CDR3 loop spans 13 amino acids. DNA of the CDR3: TGTGCCAGCACCACCATTCCGGGACAGGGTCTGTATTTT. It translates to CASTTIPGQGLYF.

CDR3 in amino acids: CASRAGTGISYGYTF. Here the CDR3 DNA reads TGTGCCAGCAGAGCCGGGACAGGGATTAGCTATGGCTACACCTTC. The rearrangement joins TRBV28 to TRBJ1-2, with 9 bases matching TRBD1. The V gene's germline CDR1 is MDHEN and CDR2 SYDVKM. V shed 6 bases and J 4 bases; nucleotides not matched to a gene: 9. CDR3 length: 15 amino acids.

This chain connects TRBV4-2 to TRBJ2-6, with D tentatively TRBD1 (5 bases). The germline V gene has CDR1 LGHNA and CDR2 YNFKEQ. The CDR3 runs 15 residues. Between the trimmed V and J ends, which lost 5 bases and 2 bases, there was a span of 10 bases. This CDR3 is CASSAQGAGANVLTF. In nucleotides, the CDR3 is TGTGCCAGCAGCGCTCAGGGTGCTGGGGCCAACGTCCTGACTTTC.